This entry describes one T cell receptor beta chain. The antigen it recognizes is unknown. One base away there is no much larger clone; base qualities are not given. These data originate in a study of T-cell memory formation after mild COVID-19 (dated by TCRdb to the early 2020s). Background on the whole study: Most TCR sequence clusters were specific to one of the two donors. In a couple of donors, T-cell clones that expanded and contracted after mild COVID-19 were tracked by sequencing TCRalpha and TCRbeta repertoires over time. The cohort comprised two young, previously healthy adult volunteers, one female and one male.

Broader findings and caveats from the paper: The study included only a couple of mild cases, and larger cohorts that include severe cases with pre-infection samples were judged to be necessary. SARS-CoV-2 specificity was not confirmed for the second-wave clones peaking on day 37. Clones contracting from day 15 to 85 had balanced CD4/CD8 phenotypes, while a second wave expanding from day 15 to 37 was biased towards CD4+. Some responding clones were detected in pre-infection memory, which suggested that pre-existing cross-reactive memory T cells had joined the SARS-CoV-2 response. Contracting CD4+ clones were located mainly in the CM and EM memory subsets, whereas CD8+ clones were found to be enriched in EMRA.

Ficoll-Paque density gradient centrifugation was the method used to isolate PBMCs. TCRdb shows the sequencer as Illumina NovaSeq 6000. TCRalpha and TCRbeta cDNA libraries were constructed by 5'RACE with constant-segment primers, with sample barcodes and unique molecular identifiers being introduced. RNA was extracted from every sample with Trizol reagent. Libraries were amplified in two PCR steps, with a second sample barcode and Illumina TruSeq adapters added in the second step. The libraries were sequenced on an Illumina NovaSeq using 2 x 150 bp paired-end reads. In the paper's pipeline: The reads were demultiplexed and collapsed into UMI-guided consensus sequences using migec v1.2.7. With mixcr v2.1.11, UMI consensuses were aligned to TRA and TRB V and J templates and assembled into clonotypes. A clonotype was counted as expanded or contracted only if both edgeR and NoisET called the change significant, with noise models trained on biological replicates. For edgeR calls, the cutoffs were a false discovery rate-adjusted p below 0.01 and a log2 fold-change threshold of 1. PCA with hierarchical clustering of max-normalized trajectories of the 1000 most abundant clonotypes was used as exploratory dynamics analysis. The CD4 or CD8 phenotype of responding clones was assigned using the separately sequenced CD4+ and CD8+ repertoires. TCRdb handled the public reads itself, with Q25 trimming in fastp and clone calling in MiXCR, and kept productive beta chains. Identical CDR3 protein sequences are pooled into one entry, listed with their most common genes and DNA. TCRdb, rather than the study authors, made the V and J calls. The sample table shows fewer than 60,000 distinct CDR3 sequences, and about a quarter are seen once. More than 40% of the sample is held by the ten biggest clonotypes.

The CDR3 numbers 15 residues from cysteine through phenylalanine. CDR3 DNA is the only sequence kept; it has 45 bases, read in frame from the first base. After removal of 6 bases from V and 2 bases from J, the junction retains 3 bases not matched to a gene. CDR1 and CDR2 (SEHNR, FQNEAQ) derive from the germline V gene (reference sequence). The specimen sequenced was PBMCs or a T cell subset sorted from them (not recorded which). The V gene is TRBV7-9 and the J gene is TRBJ2-1, and TRBD2 matches 11 of the central bases. The sequence came from a man younger than 30 who had mild COVID-19 (a few samples of this study predate the infection). The sample titles of this study are shuffled in the database, so cell type and time point are left out; the donor was told from shared clones. The CDR3 is CASSLSGGAYNEQFF. The bases read TGTGCCAGCAGTCTTAGCGGGGGGGCCTACAATGAGCAGTTCTTC.